This TCR beta chain was identified during a study of T cell changes during pregnancy in multiple sclerosis (dated by TCRdb to about 2019). For the wider study: The study examined how the T cell repertoire changed over the course of pregnancy in women with multiple sclerosis.

Comment on this clone: The clone's antigen remains unknown. No base-level quality is on record; no much larger clone is a single base apart.

Receptor libraries were prepared by the immunoSEQ multiplex PCR assay. The table comes from immuneACCESS by way of TCRdb, which keeps in-frame sequences with V and J called. Part of the clones is missing from these tables; in studies checked, under half for an unresolved V gene and the rest for unknown reasons. The table for this sample lists fewer than 45,000 clones; approximately 90% of them were counted only once. The ten most abundant clones make up roughly 0.5% of the sample. The CDR3 runs 14 amino acids, cysteine and phenylalanine included. Only the CDR3 DNA is retained, 42 bases long and in frame from the first base. A distance of 11 bases separates the germline ends of V and J, which lose 0 bases and 6 bases respectively. From the germline V gene (reference sequence), CDR1 is GTSNPN and CDR2 is SVGIG.

The specimen was CD4+ T cells from peripheral blood mononuclear cells, collected in the first trimester of pregnancy. The chain couples TRBV30 to TRBJ2-2; the D gene is possibly TRBD2, with 6 bases matching. This TCR was recovered from a female donor with multiple sclerosis, enrolled in a pregnancy study. The DNA reads TGTGCCTGGAGTGTTCTGAGACTAGCCGGGGAGCTGTTTTTT. This sequence encodes CAWSVLRLAGELFF.